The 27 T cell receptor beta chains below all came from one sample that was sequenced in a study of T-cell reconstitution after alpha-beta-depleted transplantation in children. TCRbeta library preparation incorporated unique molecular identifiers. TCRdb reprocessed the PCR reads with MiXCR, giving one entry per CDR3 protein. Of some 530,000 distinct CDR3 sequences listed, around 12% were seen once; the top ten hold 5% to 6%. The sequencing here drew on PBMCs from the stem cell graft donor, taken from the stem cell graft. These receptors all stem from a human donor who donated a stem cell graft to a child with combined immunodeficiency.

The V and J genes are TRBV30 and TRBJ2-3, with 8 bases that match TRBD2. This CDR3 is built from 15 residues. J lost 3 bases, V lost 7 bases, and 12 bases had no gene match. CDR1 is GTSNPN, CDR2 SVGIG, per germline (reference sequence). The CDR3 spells CASCPQSGRTDTQYF. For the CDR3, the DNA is TGTGCCTCCTGCCCCCAGAGCGGGAGAACAGATACGCAGTATTTT.

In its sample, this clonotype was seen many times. The DNA of the CDR3 is TGTGCCAGCAGTTTTAGCGGGAGGGCCTACGAGCAGTACTTC. Its translation: CASSFSGRAYEQYF. This chain joins TRBV6-5 and TRBJ2-7; 11 nucleotides agree with TRBD2. CDR1 and CDR2 (germline): MNHEY, SVGAGI. This CDR3 comprises 14 residues. The V segment lost 4 bases and the J segment 2 bases; nucleotides outside the gene matches: 1.

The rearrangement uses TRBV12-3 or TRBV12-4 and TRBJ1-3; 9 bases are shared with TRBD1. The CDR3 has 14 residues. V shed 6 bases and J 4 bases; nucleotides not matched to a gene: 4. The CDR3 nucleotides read TGTGCCAGCAGGAGGACAGGGGACGGAAACACCATATATTTT. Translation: CASRRTGDGNTIYF.

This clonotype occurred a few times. The CDR3 here is CASSTGTGGSGANVLTF. The CDR3 nucleotides read TGTGCCAGCAGTACTGGGACAGGGGGCTCTGGGGCCAACGTCCTGACTTTC. The chain uses TRBV6-5 and TRBJ2-6, with 11 bases fitting TRBD1. Trimming removed 5 bases from V and 0 bases from J; junction bases left unmatched: 3. There are 17 residues in the CDR3. Germline V gene sequence: CDR1 MNHEY, CDR2 SVGAGI.

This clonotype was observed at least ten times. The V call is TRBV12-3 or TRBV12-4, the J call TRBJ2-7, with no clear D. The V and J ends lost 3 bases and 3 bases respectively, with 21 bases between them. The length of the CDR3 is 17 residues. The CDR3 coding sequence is TGTGCCAGCAGTTTCGGGTCCCCCTGGACCGAGGTCTACGAGCAGTACTTC. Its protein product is CASSFGSPWTEVYEQYF.

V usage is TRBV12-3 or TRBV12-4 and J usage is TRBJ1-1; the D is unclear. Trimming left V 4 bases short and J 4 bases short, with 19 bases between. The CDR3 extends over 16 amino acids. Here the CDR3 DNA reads TGTGCCAGCAGTTCCTCCCGCATCGGGCGCAGCACTGAAGCTTTCTTT. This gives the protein CASSSSRIGRSTEAFF.

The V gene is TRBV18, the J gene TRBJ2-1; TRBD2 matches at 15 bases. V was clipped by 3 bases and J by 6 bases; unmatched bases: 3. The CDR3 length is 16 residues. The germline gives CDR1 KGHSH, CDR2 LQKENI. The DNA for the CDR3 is TGTGCCAGCTCACCCGGACTAGCGGGAGGGAGCAATGAGCAGTTCTTC. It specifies CASSPGLAGGSNEQFF.

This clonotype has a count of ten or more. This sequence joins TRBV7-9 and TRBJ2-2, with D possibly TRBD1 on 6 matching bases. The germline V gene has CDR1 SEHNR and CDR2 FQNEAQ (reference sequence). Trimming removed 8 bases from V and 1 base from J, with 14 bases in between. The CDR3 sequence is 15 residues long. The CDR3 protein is CASFRDTRNTGELFF. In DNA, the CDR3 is TGTGCCAGCTTCAGGGACACTAGGAACACCGGGGAGCTGTTTTTT. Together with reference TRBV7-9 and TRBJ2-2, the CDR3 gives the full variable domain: DTGVSQNPRHKITKRGQNVTFRCDPISEHNRLYWYRQTLGQGPEFLTYFQNEAQLEKSRLLSDRFSAERPKGSFSTLEIQRTEQGDSAMYLCASFRDTRNTGELFFGEGSRLTVL.

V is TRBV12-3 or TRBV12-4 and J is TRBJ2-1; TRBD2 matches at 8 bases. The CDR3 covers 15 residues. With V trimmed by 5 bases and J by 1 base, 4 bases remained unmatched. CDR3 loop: CASSPSGPSYNEQFF. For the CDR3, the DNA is TGTGCCAGCAGTCCTAGCGGGCCTTCCTACAATGAGCAGTTCTTC.

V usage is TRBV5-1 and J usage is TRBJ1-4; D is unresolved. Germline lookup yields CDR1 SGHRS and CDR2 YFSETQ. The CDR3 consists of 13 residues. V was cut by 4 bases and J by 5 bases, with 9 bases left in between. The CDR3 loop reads CASSPMANEKLFF. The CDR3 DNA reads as TGCGCCAGCAGCCCGATGGCCAATGAAAAACTGTTTTTT.

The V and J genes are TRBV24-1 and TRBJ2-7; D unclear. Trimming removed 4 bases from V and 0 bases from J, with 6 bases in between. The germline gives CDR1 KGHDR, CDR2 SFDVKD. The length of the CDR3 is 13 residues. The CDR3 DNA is TGTGCCACCAGTGACCCCCACTCCTACGAGCAGTACTTC. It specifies CATSDPHSYEQYF.

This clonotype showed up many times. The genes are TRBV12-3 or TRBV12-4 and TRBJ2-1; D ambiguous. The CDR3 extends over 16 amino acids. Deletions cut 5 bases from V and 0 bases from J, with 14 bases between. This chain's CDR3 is CASSPTPLSSYNEQFF. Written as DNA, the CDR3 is TGTGCCAGCAGTCCCACACCCCTGAGCTCCTACAATGAGCAGTTCTTC.

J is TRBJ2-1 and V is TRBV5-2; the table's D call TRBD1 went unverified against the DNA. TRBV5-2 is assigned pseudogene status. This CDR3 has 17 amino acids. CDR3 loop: CAMSPGPRDRGINEQFF. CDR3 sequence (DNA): TGTGCCATGAGCCCCGGGCCGCGGGACAGGGGTATCAATGAGCAGTTCTTC.

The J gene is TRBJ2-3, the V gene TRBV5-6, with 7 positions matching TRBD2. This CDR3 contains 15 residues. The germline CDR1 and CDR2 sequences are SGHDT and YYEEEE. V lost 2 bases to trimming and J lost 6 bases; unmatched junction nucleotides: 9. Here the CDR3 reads CASSLSGGPMDTQYF. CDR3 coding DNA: TGTGCCAGCAGCTTATCGGGGGGTCCAATGGATACGCAGTATTTT.

The CDR3 spells CSATGIGQPQHF. The CDR3 nucleotides read TGCAGTGCTACGGGGATAGGACAGCCCCAGCATTTT. V usage is TRBV20-1 and J usage is TRBJ1-5; D is unresolved. There are 12 residues in the CDR3. V lost 4 bases and J lost 7, with 11 bases in between. Germline V gives CDR1 DFQATT, CDR2 SNEGSKA (reference sequence).

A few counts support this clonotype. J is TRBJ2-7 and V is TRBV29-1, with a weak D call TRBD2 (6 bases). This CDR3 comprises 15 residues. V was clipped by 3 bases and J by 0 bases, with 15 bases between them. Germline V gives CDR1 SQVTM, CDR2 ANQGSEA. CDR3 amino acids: CSVDWGRRSSYEQYF. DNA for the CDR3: TGCAGCGTTGATTGGGGGAGGAGAAGCTCCTACGAGCAGTACTTC.

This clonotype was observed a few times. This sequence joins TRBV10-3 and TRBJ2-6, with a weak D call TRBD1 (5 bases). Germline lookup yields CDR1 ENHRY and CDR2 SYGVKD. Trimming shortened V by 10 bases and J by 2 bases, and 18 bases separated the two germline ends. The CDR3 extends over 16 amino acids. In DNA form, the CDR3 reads TGTGCCACGCGCCCAGGGATATCTGCTGGGGCCAACGTCCTGACTTTC. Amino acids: CATRPGISAGANVLTF.

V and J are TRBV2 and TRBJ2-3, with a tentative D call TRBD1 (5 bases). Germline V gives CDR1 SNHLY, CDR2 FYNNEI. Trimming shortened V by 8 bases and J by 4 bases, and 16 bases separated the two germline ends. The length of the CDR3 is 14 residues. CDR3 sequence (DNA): TGTGCCAGCCGTGGAGCAGGGCGCGCAGATACGCAGTATTTT. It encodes CASRGAGRADTQYF.

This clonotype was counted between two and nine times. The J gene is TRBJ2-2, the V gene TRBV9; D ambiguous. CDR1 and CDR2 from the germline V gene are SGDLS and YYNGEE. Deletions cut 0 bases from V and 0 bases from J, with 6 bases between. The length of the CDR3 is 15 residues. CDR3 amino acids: CASSVGVSNTGELFF. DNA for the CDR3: TGTGCCAGCAGCGTAGGCGTCTCGAACACCGGGGAGCTGTTTTTT.

The CDR3 loop reads CSAQKLLYNEQFF. The DNA for the CDR3 is TGCAGCGCTCAGAAGCTTCTTTACAATGAGCAGTTCTTC. The chain has TRBV29-1 and TRBJ2-1; the D is unclear. This CDR3 comprises 13 residues. Germline loops: CDR1 SQVTM, CDR2 ANQGSEA. V shed 7 bases and J shed 4 bases, with 14 bases lying between them.

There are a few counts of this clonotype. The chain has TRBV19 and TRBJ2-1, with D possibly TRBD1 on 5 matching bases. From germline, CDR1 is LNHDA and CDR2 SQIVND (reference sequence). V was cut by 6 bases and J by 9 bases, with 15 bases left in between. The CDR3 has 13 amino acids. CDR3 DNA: TGTGCCAGTAGGTCCCCAGGGTTCGGTGAGCAGTTCTTC. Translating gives CASRSPGFGEQFF. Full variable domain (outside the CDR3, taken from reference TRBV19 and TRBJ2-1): DGGITQSPKYLFRKEGQNVTLSCEQNLNHDAMYWYRQDPGQGLRLIYYSQIVNDFQKGDIAEGYSVSREKKESFPLTVTSAQKNPTAFYLCASRSPGFGEQFFGPGTRLTVL.

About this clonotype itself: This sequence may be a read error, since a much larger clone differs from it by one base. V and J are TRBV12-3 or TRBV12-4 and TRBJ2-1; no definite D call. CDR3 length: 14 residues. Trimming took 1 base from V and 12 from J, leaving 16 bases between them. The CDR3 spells CASSLGYYPKGQFF. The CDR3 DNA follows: TGTGCCAGCAGTTTAGGGTACTACCCTAAGGGGCAGTTCTTC.

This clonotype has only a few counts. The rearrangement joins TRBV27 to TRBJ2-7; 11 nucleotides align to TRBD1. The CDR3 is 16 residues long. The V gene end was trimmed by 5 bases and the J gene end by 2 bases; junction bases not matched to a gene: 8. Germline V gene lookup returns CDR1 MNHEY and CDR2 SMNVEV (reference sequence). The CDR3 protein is CASSPLGQGAPYEQYF. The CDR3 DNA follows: TGTGCCAGCAGTCCCCTTGGACAGGGGGCTCCCTACGAGCAGTACTTC.

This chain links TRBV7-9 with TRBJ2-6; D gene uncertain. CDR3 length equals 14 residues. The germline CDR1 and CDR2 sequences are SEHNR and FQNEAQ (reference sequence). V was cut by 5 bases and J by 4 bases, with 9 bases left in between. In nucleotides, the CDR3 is TGTGCCAGCAGCACCCCGGGCGGGGCCAACGTCCTGACTTTC. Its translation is CASSTPGGANVLTF.

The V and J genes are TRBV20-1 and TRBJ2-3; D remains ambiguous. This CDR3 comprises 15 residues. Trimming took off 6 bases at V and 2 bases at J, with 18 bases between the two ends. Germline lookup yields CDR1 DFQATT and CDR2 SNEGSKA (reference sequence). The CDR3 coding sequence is TGCAGTGCCCCAGAGAGGTCCGAGGTCACAGATACGCAGTATTTT. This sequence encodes CSAPERSEVTDTQYF.

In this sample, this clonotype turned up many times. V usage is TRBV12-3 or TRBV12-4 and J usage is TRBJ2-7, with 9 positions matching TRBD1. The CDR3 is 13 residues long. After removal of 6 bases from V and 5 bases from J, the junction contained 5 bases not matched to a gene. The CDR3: CASSRTGADEQYF. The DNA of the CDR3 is TGTGCCAGCAGCCGGACAGGGGCAGACGAGCAGTACTTC.

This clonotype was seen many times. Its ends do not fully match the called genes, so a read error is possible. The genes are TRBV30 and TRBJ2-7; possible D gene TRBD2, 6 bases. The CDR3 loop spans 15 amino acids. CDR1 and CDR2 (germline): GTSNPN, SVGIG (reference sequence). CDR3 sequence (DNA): TGTGCCTGGAGTGTGAAGCGCGGGACCTCCGACGAGCAGTACTTC. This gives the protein CAWSVKRGTSDEQYF.